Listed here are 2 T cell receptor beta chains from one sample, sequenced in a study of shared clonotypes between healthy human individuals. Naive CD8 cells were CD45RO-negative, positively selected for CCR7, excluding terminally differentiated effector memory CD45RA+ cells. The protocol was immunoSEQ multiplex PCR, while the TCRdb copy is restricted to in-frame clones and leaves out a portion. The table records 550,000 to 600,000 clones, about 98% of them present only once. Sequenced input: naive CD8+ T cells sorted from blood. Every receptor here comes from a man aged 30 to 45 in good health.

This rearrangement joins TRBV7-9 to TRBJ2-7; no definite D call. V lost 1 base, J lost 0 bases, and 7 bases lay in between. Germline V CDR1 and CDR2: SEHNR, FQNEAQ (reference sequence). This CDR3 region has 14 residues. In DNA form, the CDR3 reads TGTGCCAGCAGCTTAGGGTTGGCCTCCTACGAGCAGTACTTC. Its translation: CASSLGLASYEQYF.

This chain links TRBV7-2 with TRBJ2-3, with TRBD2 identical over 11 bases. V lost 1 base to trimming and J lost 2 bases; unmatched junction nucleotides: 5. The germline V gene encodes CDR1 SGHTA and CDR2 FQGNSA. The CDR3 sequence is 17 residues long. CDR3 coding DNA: TGTGCCAGCAGCTTAGAGGTGGGACTAGCGGACACAGATACGCAGTATTTT. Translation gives CASSLEVGLADTDTQYF.